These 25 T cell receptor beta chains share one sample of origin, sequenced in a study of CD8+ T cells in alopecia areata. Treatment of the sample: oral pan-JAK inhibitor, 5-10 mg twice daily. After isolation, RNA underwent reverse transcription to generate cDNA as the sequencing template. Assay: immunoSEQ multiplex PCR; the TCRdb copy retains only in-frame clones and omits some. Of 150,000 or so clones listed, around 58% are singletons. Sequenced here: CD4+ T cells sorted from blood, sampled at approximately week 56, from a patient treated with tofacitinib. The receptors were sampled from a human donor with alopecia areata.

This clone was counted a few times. CDR3 residues: CSVEDRGKQYF. CDR3 DNA sequence: TGCAGCGTTGAAGACAGGGGAAAGCAGTACTTC. V and J are TRBV29-1 and TRBJ2-7, with D perhaps TRBD1 (6 bases). The CDR3 totals 11 residues. Trimming took off 0 bases at V and 8 bases at J, with 8 bases between the two ends. Germline values: CDR1 SQVTM, CDR2 ANQGSEA.

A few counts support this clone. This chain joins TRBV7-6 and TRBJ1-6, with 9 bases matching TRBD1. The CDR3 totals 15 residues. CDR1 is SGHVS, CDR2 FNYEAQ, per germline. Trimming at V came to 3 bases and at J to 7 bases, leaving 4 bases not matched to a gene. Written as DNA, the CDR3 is TGTGCCAGCAGCTTTGAAACAGGGGGCAATTCACCCCTCCACTTT. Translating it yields CASSFETGGNSPLHF.

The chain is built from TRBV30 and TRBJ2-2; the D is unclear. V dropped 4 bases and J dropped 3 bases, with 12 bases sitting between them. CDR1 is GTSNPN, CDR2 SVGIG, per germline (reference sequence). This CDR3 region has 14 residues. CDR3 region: CAWTIIRDTGELFF. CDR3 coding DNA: TGTGCCTGGACTATAATTAGGGACACCGGGGAGCTGTTTTTT.

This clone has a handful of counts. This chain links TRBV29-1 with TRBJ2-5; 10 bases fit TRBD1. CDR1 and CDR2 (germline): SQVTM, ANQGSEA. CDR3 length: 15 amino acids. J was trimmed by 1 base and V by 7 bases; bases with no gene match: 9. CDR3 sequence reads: CSARQGASTQETQYF. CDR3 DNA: TGCAGCGCCCGACAGGGGGCGAGTACCCAAGAGACCCAGTACTTC.

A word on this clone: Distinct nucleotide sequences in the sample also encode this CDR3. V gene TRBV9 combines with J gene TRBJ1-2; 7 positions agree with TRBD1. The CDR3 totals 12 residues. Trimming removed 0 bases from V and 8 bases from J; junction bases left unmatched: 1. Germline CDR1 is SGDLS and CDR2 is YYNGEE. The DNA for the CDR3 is TGTGCCAGCAGCGTAGCAGGGGGAGGCTACACCTTC. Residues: CASSVAGGGYTF.

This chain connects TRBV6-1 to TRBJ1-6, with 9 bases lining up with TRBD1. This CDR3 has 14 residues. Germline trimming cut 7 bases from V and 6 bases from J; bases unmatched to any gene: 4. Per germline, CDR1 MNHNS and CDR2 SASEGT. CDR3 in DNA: TGTGCCAGCATCCAGACAGGGGGTAATTCACCCCTCCACTTT. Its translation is CASIQTGGNSPLHF.

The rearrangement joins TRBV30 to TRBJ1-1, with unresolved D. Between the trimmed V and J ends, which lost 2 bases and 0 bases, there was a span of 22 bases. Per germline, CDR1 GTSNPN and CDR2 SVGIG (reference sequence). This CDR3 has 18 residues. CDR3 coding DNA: TGTGCCTGGAGTATACCCCGGAGGACTGGGTACTTGAACACTGAAGCTTTCTTT. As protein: CAWSIPRRTGYLNTEAFF.

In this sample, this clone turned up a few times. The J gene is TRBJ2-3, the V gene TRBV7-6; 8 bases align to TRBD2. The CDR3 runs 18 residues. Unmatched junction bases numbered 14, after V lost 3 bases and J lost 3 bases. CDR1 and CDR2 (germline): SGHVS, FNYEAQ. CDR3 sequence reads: CASSFSGGQDKHTDTQYF. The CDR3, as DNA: TGTGCCAGCAGCTTCAGCGGGGGCCAAGATAAGCATACAGATACGCAGTATTTT.

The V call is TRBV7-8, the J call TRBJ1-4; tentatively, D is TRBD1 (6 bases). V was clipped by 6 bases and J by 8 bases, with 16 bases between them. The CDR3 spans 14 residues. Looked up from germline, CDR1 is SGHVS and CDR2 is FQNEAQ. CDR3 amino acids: CASRSGGQQEKLFF. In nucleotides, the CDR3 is TGTGCCAGCAGATCCGGAGGACAGCAGGAAAAACTGTTTTTT.

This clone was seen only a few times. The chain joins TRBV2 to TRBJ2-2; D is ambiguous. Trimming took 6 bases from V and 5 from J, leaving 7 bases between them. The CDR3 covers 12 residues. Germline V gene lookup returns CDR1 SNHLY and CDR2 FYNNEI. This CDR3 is CASRKGTGELFF. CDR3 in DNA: TGTGCCAGCAGAAAGGGAACCGGGGAGCTGTTTTTT.

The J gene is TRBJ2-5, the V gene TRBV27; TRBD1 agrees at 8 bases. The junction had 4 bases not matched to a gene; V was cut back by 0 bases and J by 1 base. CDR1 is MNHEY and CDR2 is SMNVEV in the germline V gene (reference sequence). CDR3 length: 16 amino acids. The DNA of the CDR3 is TGTGCCAGCAGTTTATCCGTCGGACAGGGCCAAGAGACCCAGTACTTC. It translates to CASSLSVGQGQETQYF.

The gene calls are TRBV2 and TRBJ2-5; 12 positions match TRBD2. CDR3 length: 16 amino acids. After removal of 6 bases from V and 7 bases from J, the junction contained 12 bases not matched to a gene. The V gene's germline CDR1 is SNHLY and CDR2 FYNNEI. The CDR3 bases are TGTGCCAGCAGCAGAGAGACTAGCGGGGGATTAGGGACCCAGTACTTC. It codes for CASSRETSGGLGTQYF. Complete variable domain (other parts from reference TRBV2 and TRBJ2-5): EPEVTQTPSHQVTQMGQEVILRCVPISNHLYFYWYRQILGQKVEFLVSFYNNEISEKSEIFDDQFSVERPDGSNFTLKIRSTKLEDSAMYFCASSRETSGGLGTQYFGPGTRLLVL.

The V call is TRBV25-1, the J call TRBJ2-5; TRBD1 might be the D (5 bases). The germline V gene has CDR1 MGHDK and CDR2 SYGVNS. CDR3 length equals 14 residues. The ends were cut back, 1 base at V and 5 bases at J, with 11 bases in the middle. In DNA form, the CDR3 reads TGTGCCAGCAGTGAATCTAAGGGGCGGGAGACCCAGTACTTC. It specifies CASSESKGRETQYF.

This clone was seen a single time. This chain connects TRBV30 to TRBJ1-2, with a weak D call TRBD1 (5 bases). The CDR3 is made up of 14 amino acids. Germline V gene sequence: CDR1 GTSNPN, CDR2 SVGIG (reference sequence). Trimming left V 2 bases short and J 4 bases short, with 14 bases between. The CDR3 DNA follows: TGTGCCTGGAGTTCAGGGATCCCCCTCTATGGCTACACCTTC. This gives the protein CAWSSGIPLYGYTF.

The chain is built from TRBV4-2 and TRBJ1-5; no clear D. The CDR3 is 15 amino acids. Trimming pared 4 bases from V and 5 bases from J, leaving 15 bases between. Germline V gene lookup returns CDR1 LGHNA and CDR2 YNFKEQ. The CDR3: CASSLSRGPDQPQHF. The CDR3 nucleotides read TGTGCCAGCAGCCTATCCCGAGGGCCTGATCAGCCCCAGCATTTT.

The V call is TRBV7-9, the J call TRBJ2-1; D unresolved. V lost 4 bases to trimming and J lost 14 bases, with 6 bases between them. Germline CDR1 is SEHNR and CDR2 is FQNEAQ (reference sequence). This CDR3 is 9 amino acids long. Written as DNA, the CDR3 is TGTGCCAGCAGCTCCCAGGAGTTCTTC. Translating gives CASSSQEFF.

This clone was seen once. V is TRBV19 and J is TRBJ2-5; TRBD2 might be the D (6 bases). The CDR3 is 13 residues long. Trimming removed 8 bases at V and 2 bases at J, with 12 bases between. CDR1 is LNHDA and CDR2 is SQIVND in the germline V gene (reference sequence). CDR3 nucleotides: TGTGCCAGTGCGAGGGGAGGACAAGAGACCCAGTACTTC. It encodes CASARGGQETQYF.

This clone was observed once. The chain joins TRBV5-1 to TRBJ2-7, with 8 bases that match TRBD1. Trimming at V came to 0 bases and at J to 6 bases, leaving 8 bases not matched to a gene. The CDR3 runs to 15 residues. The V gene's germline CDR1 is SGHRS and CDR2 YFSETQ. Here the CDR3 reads CASSLVGDRFGEQYF. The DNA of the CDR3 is TGCGCCAGCAGCTTGGTAGGGGACAGGTTTGGCGAGCAGTACTTC.

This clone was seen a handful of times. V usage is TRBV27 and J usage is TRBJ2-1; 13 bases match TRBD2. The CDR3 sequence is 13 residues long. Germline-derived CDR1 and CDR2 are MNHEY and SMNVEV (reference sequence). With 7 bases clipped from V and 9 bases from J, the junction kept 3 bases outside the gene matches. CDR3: CASTLAGGIEQFF. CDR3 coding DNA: TGTGCCAGCACACTAGCGGGGGGGATTGAGCAGTTCTTC.

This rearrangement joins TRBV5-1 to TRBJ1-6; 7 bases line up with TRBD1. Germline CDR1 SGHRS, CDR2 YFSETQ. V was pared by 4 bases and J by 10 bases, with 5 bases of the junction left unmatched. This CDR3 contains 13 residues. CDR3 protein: CASSVGQPSPLHF. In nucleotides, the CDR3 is TGCGCCAGCAGCGTGGGACAGCCGTCACCCCTCCACTTT.

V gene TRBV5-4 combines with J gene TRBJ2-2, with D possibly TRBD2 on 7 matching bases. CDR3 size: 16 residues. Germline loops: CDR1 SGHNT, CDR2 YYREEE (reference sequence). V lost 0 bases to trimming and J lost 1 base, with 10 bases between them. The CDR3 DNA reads TGTGCCAGCAGCTTGGGGCGGGGGCGGAACACCGGGGAGCTGTTTTTT. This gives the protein CASSLGRGRNTGELFF.

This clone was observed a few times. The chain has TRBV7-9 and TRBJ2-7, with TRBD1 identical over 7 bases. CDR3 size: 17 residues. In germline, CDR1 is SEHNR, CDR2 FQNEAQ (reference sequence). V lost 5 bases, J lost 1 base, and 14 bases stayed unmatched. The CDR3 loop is CASSRPLRTGLSYEQYF. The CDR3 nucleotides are TGTGCCAGCAGCCGACCCCTGAGGACAGGATTATCCTACGAGCAGTACTTC. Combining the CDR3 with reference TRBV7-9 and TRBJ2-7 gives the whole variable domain DTGVSQNPRHKITKRGQNVTFRCDPISEHNRLYWYRQTLGQGPEFLTYFQNEAQLEKSRLLSDRFSAERPKGSFSTLEIQRTEQGDSAMYLCASSRPLRTGLSYEQYFGPGTRLTVT.

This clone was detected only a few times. CDR3 sequence reads: CSANGDSSNRGSYEQYF. CDR3 nucleotides: TGCAGCGCCAATGGGGACTCGTCAAACAGGGGATCCTACGAGCAGTACTTC. V is TRBV29-1 and J is TRBJ2-7, with D possibly being TRBD1 (7 bases). This CDR3 has 17 amino acids. Trimming shortened V by 7 bases and J by 1 base, and 26 bases separated the two germline ends. Germline assignment: CDR1 SQVTM and CDR2 ANQGSEA.

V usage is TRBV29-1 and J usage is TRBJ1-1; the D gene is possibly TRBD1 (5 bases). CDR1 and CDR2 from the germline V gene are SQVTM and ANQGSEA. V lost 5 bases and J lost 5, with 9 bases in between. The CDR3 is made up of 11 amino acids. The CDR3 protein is CSVKTVTEAFF. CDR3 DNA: TGCAGCGTTAAGACAGTAACTGAAGCTTTCTTT.

CDR3: CASSRLGNTGELFF. DNA of the CDR3: TGTGCCAGCAGCCGACTGGGGAACACCGGGGAGCTGTTTTTT. This chain connects TRBV7-3 to TRBJ2-2; D ambiguous. V was shortened by 5 bases and J by 1 base, with 8 bases between the two germline ends. Germline values: CDR1 SGHTA, CDR2 FQGTGA. The CDR3 sequence is 14 residues long. Full variable domain (rest looked up from reference TRBV7-3 and TRBJ2-2): GAGVSQTPSNKVTEKGKYVELRCDPISGHTALYWYRQSLGQGPEFLIYFQGTGAADDSGLPNDRFFAVRPEGSVSTLKIQRTERGDSAVYLCASSRLGNTGELFFGEGSRLTVL.